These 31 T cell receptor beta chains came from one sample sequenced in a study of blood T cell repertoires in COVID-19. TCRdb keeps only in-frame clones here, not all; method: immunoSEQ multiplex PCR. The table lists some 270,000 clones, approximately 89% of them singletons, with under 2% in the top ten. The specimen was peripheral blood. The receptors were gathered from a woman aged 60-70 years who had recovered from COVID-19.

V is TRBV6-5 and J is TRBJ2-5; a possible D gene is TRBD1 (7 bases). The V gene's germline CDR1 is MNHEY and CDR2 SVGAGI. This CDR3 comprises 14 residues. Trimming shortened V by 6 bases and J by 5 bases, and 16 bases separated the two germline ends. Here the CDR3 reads CASRIWDSGETQYF. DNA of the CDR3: TGTGCCAGCAGAATTTGGGACAGCGGGGAGACCCAGTACTTC.

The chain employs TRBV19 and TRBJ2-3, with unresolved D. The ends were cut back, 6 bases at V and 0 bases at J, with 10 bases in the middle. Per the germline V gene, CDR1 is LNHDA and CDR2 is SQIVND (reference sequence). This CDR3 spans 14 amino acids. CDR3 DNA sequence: TGTGCCAGTAGCCCCAGGTCTAGCACAGATACGCAGTATTTT. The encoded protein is CASSPRSSTDTQYF.

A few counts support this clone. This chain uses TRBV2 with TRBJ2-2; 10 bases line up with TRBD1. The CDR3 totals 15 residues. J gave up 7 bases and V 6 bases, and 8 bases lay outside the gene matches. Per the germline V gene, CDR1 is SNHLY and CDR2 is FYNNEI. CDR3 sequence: CASRPDRGRHGELFF. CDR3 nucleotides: TGTGCCAGCAGACCGGACAGGGGGAGGCACGGGGAGCTGTTTTTT.

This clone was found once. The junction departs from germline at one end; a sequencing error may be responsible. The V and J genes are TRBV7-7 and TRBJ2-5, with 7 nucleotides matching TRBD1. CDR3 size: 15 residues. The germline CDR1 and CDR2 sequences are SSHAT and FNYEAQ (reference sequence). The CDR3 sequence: CASSFGPTGLETQYF. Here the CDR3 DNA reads TGTGCTAGCAGCTTTGGCCCGACAGGGTTGGAGACCCAGTACTTC. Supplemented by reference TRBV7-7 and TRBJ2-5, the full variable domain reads GAGVSQSPRYKVTKRGQDVTLRCDPISSHATLYWYQQALGQGPEFLTYFNYEAQPDKSGLPSDRFSAERPEGSISTLTIQRTEQRDSAMYRCASSFGPTGLETQYFGPGTRLLVL.

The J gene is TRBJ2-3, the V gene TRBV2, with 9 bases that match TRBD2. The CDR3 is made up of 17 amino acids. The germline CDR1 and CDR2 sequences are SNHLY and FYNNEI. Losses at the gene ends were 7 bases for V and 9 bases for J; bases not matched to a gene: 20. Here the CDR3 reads CASTAGGGNPGPETQYF. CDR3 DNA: TGTGCCAGCACAGCGGGGGGCGGGAACCCCGGCCCCGAGACGCAGTATTTT.

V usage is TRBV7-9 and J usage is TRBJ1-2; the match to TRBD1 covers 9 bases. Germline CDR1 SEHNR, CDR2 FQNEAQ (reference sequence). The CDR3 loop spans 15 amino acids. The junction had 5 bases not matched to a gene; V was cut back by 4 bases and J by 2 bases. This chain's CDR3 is CASSSSGTGNYGYTF. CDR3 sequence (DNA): TGTGCCAGCAGCTCCTCCGGGACAGGGAACTATGGCTACACCTTC.

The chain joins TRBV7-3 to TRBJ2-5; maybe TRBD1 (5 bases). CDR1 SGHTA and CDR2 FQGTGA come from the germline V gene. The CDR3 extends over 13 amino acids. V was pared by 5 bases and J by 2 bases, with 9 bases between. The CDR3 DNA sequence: TGTGCCAGCAGCCCCAGACAGCAAGAGACCCAGTACTTC. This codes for CASSPRQQETQYF.

The CDR3 reads CAISEPGSQKGQPQHF. CDR3 DNA sequence: TGTGCCATCAGTGAGCCCGGCTCCCAGAAGGGGCAGCCCCAGCATTTT. This sequence joins TRBV10-3 and TRBJ1-5, with D possibly being TRBD1 (5 bases). The V end lost 2 bases, the J end lost 7 bases, and 18 bases lay between the germline ends. The germline CDR1 and CDR2 sequences are ENHRY and SYGVKD. The CDR3 is 16 residues long.

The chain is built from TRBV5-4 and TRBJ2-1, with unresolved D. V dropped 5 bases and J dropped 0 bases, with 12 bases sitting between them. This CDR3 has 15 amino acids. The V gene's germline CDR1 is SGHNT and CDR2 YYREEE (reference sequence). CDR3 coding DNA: TGTGCCAGCAGGTCTGGAGAGAGCTCCTACAATGAGCAGTTCTTC. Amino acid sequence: CASRSGESSYNEQFF.

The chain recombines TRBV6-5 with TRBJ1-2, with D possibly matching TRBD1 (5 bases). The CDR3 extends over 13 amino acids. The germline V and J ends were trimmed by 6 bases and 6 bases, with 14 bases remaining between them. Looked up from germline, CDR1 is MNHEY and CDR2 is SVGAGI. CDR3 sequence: CASSQRTYNGYTF. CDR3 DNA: TGTGCCAGCAGCCAACGGACATACAATGGCTACACCTTC.

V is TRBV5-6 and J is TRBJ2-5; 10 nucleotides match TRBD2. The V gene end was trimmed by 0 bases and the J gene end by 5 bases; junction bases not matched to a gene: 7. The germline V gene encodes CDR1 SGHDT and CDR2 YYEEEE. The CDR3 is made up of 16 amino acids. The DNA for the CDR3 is TGTGCCAGCAGCTTGGCAGGGACTAGCGTTCCGGAGACCCAGTACTTC. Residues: CASSLAGTSVPETQYF.

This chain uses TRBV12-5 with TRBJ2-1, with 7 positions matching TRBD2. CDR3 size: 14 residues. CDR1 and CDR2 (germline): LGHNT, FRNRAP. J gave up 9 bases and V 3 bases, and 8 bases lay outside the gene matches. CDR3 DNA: TGTGCTAGTGGTTTCGGGGGGTATACAAGTGAGCAGTTCTTC. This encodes CASGFGGYTSEQFF.

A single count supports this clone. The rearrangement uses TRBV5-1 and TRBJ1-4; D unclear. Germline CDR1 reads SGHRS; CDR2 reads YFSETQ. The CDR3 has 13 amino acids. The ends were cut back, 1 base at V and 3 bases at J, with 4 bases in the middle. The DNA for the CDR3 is TGCGCCAGCAGCTTGAGCCCTAATGAAAAACTGTTTTTT. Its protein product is CASSLSPNEKLFF.

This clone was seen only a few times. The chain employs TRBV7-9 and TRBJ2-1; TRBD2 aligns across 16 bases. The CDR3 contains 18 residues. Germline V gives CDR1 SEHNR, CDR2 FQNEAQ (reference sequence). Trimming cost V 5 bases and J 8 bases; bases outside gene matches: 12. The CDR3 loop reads CASSTDSGTSGGVYEQFF. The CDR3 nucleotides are TGTGCCAGCAGCACCGATTCCGGGACTAGCGGGGGGGTCTATGAGCAGTTCTTC.

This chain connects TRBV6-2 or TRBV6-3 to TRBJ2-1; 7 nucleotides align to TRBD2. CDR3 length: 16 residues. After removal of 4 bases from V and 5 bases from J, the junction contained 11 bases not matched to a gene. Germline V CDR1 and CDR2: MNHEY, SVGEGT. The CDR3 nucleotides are TGTGCCAGCAGTTCCTACAGCGGGGAGGCAGACAATGAGCAGTTCTTC. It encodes CASSSYSGEADNEQFF.

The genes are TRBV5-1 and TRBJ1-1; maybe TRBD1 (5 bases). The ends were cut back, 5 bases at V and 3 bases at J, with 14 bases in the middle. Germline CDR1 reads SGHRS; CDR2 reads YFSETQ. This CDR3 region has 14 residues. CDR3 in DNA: TGCGCCAGCAGTTCGGCAGGAGGGGACACTGAAGCTTTCTTT. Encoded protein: CASSSAGGDTEAFF.

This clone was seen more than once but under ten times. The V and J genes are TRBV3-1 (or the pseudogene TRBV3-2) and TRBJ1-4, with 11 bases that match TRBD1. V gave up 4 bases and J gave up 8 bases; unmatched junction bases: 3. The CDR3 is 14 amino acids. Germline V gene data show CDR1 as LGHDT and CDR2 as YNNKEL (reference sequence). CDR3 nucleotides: TGTGCCAGCAGCCCGGGACAGGGGGGCGAAAAACTGTTTTTT. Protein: CASSPGQGGEKLFF.

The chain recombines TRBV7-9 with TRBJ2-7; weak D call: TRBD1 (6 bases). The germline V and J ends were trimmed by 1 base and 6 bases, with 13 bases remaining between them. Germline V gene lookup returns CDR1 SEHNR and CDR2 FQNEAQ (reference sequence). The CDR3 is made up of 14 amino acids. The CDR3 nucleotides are TGTGCCAGCAGCTTAGACCTGACAGGCCCCGAGCAGTACTTC. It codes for CASSLDLTGPEQYF. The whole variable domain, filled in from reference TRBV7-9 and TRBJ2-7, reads DTGVSQNPRHKITKRGQNVTFRCDPISEHNRLYWYRQTLGQGPEFLTYFQNEAQLEKSRLLSDRFSAERPKGSFSTLEIQRTEQGDSAMYLCASSLDLTGPEQYFGPGTRLTVT.

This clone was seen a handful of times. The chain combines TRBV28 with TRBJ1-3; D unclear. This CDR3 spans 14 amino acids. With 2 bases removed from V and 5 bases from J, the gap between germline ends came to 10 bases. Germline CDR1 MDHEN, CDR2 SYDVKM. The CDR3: CASSLTGSRNTIYF. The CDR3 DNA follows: TGTGCCAGCAGTTTAACGGGATCTAGAAACACCATATATTTT.

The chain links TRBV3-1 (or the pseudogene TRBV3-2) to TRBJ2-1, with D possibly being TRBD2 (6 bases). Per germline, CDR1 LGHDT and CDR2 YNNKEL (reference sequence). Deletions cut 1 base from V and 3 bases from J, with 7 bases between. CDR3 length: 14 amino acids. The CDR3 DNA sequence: TGTGCCAGCAGCCAAGTGGGGGGCTACAATGAGCAGTTCTTC. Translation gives CASSQVGGYNEQFF.

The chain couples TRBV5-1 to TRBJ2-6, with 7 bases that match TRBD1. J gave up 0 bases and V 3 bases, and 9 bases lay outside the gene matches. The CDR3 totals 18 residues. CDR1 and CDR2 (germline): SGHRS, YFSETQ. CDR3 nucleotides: TGCGCCAGCAGCTCGCAACCGGGACAGATCTCTGGGGCCAACGTCCTGACTTTC. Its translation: CASSSQPGQISGANVLTF.

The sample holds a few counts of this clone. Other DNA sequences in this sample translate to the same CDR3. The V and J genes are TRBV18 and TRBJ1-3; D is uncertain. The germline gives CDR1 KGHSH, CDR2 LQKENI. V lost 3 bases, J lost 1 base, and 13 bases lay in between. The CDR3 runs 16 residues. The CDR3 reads CASSPSAGRSGNTIYF. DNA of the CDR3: TGTGCCAGCTCACCGTCTGCCGGGAGATCTGGAAACACCATATATTTT.

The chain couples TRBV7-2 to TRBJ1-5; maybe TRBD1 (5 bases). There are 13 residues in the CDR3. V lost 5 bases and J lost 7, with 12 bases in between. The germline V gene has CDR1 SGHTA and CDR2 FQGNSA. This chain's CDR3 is CASSRGRGQPQHF. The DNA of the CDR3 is TGTGCCAGCAGCCGGGGGAGAGGGCAGCCCCAGCATTTT.

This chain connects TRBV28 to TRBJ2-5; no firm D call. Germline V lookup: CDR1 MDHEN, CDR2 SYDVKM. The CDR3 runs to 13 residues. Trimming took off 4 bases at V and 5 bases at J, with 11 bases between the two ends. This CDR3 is CASSYQSRETQYF. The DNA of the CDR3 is TGTGCCAGCAGTTATCAGTCTAGGGAGACCCAGTACTTC.

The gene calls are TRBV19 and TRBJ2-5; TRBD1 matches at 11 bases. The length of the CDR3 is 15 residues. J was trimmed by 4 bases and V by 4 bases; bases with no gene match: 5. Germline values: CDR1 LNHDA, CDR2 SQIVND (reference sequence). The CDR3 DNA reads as TGTGCCAGTAGTACGGCCGGGACAGGGGGAGAGACCCAGTACTTC. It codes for CASSTAGTGGETQYF.

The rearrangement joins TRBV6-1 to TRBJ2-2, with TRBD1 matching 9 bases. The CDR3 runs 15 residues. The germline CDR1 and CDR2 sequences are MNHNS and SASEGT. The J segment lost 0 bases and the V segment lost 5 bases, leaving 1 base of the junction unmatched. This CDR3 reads CASSRDRANTGELFF. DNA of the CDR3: TGTGCCAGCAGTCGGGACAGGGCGAACACCGGGGAGCTGTTTTTT.

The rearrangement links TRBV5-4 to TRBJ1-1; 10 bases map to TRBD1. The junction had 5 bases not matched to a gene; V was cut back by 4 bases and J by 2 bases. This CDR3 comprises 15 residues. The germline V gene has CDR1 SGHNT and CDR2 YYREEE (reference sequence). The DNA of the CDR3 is TGTGCCAGCAGCCACGGACAGGGGGTTAACACTGAAGCTTTCTTT. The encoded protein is CASSHGQGVNTEAFF.

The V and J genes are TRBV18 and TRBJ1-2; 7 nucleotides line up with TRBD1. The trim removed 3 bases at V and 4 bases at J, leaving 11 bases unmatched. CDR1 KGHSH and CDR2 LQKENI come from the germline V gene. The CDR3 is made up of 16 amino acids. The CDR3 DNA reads TGTGCCAGCTCACCCGGCGGACAGGTTCCTTCCTATGGCTACACCTTC. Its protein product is CASSPGGQVPSYGYTF.

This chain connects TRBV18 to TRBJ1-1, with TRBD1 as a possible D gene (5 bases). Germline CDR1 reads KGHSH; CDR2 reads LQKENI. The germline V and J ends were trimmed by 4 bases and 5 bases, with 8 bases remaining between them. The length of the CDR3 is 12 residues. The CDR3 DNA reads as TGTGCCAGCTCACATGGGGGGACTGAAGCTTTCTTT. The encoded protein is CASSHGGTEAFF.

The CDR3 DNA reads as TGTGCCAGCGGGGGGACAGGGGGCTACAATGAGCAGTTCTTC. Amino acid sequence: CASGGTGGYNEQFF. The chain employs TRBV9 and TRBJ2-1; TRBD1 matches at 11 bases. CDR1 and CDR2 (germline): SGDLS, YYNGEE. V was pared by 7 bases and J by 3 bases, with 3 bases of the junction left unmatched. This CDR3 region has 14 residues.

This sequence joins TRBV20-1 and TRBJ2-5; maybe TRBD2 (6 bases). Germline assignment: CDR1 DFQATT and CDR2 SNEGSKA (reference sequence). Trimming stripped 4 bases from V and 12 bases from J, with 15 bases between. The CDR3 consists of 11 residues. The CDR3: CSATSGTHKYF. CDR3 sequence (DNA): TGCAGTGCTACATCCGGGACTCATAAGTACTTC.